One and the same sample provided the 26 T cell receptor beta chains below, sequenced in a study of blood T cells in healthy people across ages. A sample-barcoded 5' primer and a J-beta primer mix were used in a second PCR of about 6 to 11 cycles. TCRdb used MiXCR to reprocess the 5' RACE reads, holding one entry per CDR3 protein. Seen here are roughly 1,800,000 distinct CDR3 sequences, about 49% observed once, and the top ten hold less than 2.5%. What was sequenced was blood. These receptors came from a woman aged 40 to 50 in good health.

This clonotype has just one count. The chain links TRBV7-6 to TRBJ1-2, with D maybe TRBD1 (6 bases). The CDR3 runs 14 residues. The V gene lost 3 bases and the J gene lost 2 bases, with 10 bases spanning the gap. Germline V lookup: CDR1 SGHVS, CDR2 FNYEAQ. The CDR3: CASSFVDSNYGYTF. The CDR3 nucleotides are TGTGCCAGCAGCTTCGTGGACAGCAACTATGGCTACACCTTC.

The chain recombines TRBV28 with TRBJ2-6; 7 bases are a match to TRBD2. This CDR3 is built from 20 residues. From germline, CDR1 is MDHEN and CDR2 SYDVKM. V lost 6 bases and J lost 2; bases outside the gene matches: 19. DNA of the CDR3: TGTGCCAGCAGGTCCTGGGTGGTGACGGGACTAAGCCCTGGGGCCAACGTCCTGACTTTC. It translates to CASRSWVVTGLSPGANVLTF.

This clonotype was counted only a few times. The chain links TRBV20-1 to TRBJ1-6; 8 nucleotides agree with TRBD1. The CDR3 runs 15 residues. Germline CDR1 and CDR2: DFQATT and SNEGSKA (reference sequence). The trim removed 0 bases at V and 4 bases at J, leaving 2 bases unmatched. CDR3 region: CSARDGQGYNSPLHF. CDR3 sequence (DNA): TGCAGTGCTAGAGATGGACAGGGTTATAATTCACCCCTCCACTTT.

With respect to this clonotype: A junction boundary mismatches the germline segment, possibly from a read error. The V gene is TRBV20-1, the J gene TRBJ2-1, with TRBD2 matching over 9 bases. The CDR3 spans 15 residues. Germline V gene sequence: CDR1 DFQATT, CDR2 SNEGSKA (reference sequence). CDR3 region: CSGLARTSEYNERFF. The CDR3 coding sequence is TGCAGTGGTCTAGCCCGGACTAGCGAGTACAATGAGCGGTTCTTC.

The count of this clonotype is one. This rearrangement joins TRBV24-1 to TRBJ2-5; TRBD1 matches 10 bases. V shed 6 bases and J 3 bases; nucleotides not matched to a gene: 18. Germline CDR1 reads KGHDR; CDR2 reads SFDVKD. The CDR3 runs 19 residues. CDR3 region: CATSSPGTGALKNEETQYF. In DNA, the CDR3 is TGTGCCACCAGTTCGCCAGGGACAGGGGCCCTCAAGAATGAAGAGACCCAGTACTTC.

The chain uses TRBV6-1 and TRBJ2-5; 7 bases are shared with TRBD1. CDR3 size: 16 residues. The germline V gene encodes CDR1 MNHNS and CDR2 SASEGT. V lost 4 bases to trimming and J lost 1 base; unmatched junction nucleotides: 9. The CDR3 loop is CASSGWGTAVQETQYF. The DNA for the CDR3 is TGTGCCAGCAGTGGGTGGGGGACAGCCGTCCAAGAGACCCAGTACTTC.

V usage is TRBV24-1 and J usage is TRBJ2-5, with TRBD2 identical over 12 bases. The CDR3 extends over 17 amino acids. V trimming: 3 bases; J trimming: 1 base; junction bases outside the gene matches: 5. Germline CDR1 reads KGHDR; CDR2 reads SFDVKD. Written as DNA, the CDR3 is TGTGCCACCAGTGATCAGACTAGCGGGGGACCCCAAGAGACCCAGTACTTC. Translation: CATSDQTSGGPQETQYF.

This clonotype has more than one count but fewer than ten. The CDR3 reads CASSSVGGQTMKKLFF. CDR3 DNA: TGTGCCAGCAGCTCCGTCGGCGGTCAGACCATGAAAAAACTGTTTTTT. The V call is TRBV7-2, the J call TRBJ1-4; D is uncertain. Deletions cut 4 bases from V and 9 bases from J, with 21 bases between. From germline, CDR1 is SGHTA and CDR2 FQGNSA. The CDR3 sequence is 16 residues long.

There are a few counts of this clonotype. The V call is TRBV12-3 or TRBV12-4, the J call TRBJ2-1; TRBD2 matches at 10 bases. Unmatched junction bases numbered 10, after V lost 5 bases and J lost 6 bases. The CDR3 has 16 residues. The CDR3 sequence is CASSALSSGGRNEQFF. The CDR3 DNA follows: TGTGCCAGCAGTGCGCTTTCTAGCGGGGGTCGCAATGAGCAGTTCTTC.

V gene TRBV20-1 combines with J gene TRBJ2-7, with D possibly being TRBD2 (5 bases). Germline CDR1 reads DFQATT; CDR2 reads SNEGSKA (reference sequence). This CDR3 has 14 amino acids. V was cut by 4 bases and J by 2 bases, with 15 bases left in between. CDR3: CSATDREFTYEQYF. In nucleotides, the CDR3 is TGCAGTGCTACCGACCGGGAATTTACCTACGAGCAGTACTTC.

V is TRBV18 and J is TRBJ2-1; 9 nucleotides match TRBD2. Germline V gene data show CDR1 as KGHSH and CDR2 as LQKENI. The CDR3 has 15 amino acids. The V and J ends lost 2 bases and 11 bases, in that order; junction bases with no gene match: 10. The CDR3 bases are TGTGCCAGCTCACCAAAGACTAGCGGTACCGAAAAGCAGTTCTTC. It yields the protein CASSPKTSGTEKQFF. The complete variable domain, with remaining parts taken from reference TRBV18 and TRBJ2-1, reads NAGVMQNPRHLVRRRGQEARLRCSPMKGHSHVYWYRQLPEEGLKFMVYLQKENIIDESGMPKERFSAEFPKEGPSILRIQQVVRGDSAAYFCASSPKTSGTEKQFFGPGTRLTVL.

The sample holds one count of this clonotype. V usage is TRBV9 and J usage is TRBJ2-1; D is perhaps TRBD2 (5 bases). V lost 4 bases, J lost 10 bases, and 18 bases lay in between. CDR1 and CDR2 from the germline V gene are SGDLS and YYNGEE. CDR3 size: 14 residues. CDR3 in DNA: TGTGCCAGCAGCTCCACGGGGAAAGTCGGGGAGCAGTTCTTC. This codes for CASSSTGKVGEQFF.

This clonotype has only a few counts. This chain uses TRBV29-1 with TRBJ2-7; 9 positions match TRBD1. V was clipped by 3 bases and J by 2 bases; unmatched bases: 8. Germline V gene sequence: CDR1 SQVTM, CDR2 ANQGSEA. The CDR3 covers 15 residues. The CDR3 region is CSVELDRGYPYEQYF. The DNA for the CDR3 is TGCAGCGTTGAGCTGGACAGGGGTTACCCCTACGAGCAGTACTTC.

This chain links TRBV25-1 with TRBJ2-4, with D possibly matching TRBD2 (6 bases). The J call is in doubt because the DNA end fits TRBJ2-5 better. Germline lookup yields CDR1 MGHDK and CDR2 SYGVNS. The CDR3 totals 16 residues. The CDR3 DNA follows: TGTGCCAGCAGTGAATATGGCGGGGAGGTTCAAGAGACCCAGTACTTC. It translates to CASSEYGGEVQETQYF.

In DNA form, the CDR3 reads TGTGCCAGCAGCCGCTGGCCACGGGGTCGTTCCTACGGGCAGTACTTC. Protein sequence: CASSRWPRGRSYGQYF. The chain carries TRBV7-2 and TRBJ2-5; tentatively, D is TRBD2 (5 bases). Trimming removed 5 bases at V and 11 bases at J, with 27 bases between. CDR3 length: 16 amino acids. Germline values: CDR1 SGHTA, CDR2 FQGNSA.

The rearrangement uses TRBV7-2 and TRBJ2-7; D is undetermined. The CDR3 contains 14 residues. In germline, CDR1 is SGHTA, CDR2 FQGNSA. Deletions cut 5 bases from V and 9 bases from J, with 20 bases between. The chain's CDR3 is CASSVEAHRPVQYF. Written as DNA, the CDR3 is TGTGCCAGCAGCGTAGAAGCTCATCGCCCGGTGCAGTACTTC.

In regard to this clonotype: The junction differs from germline at one of its ends, possibly a read error. The chain is built from TRBV6-1 and TRBJ2-3, with 7 bases identical to TRBD1. The CDR3 extends over 18 amino acids. Germline values: CDR1 MNHNS, CDR2 SASEGT. CDR3 amino acids: CASSHRRQGRSSTDTQYF. CDR3 DNA: TGTGCCAGCAGCCATAGGCGACAGGGTCGGTCTAGCACGGATACGCAGTATTTT.

This clonotype was picked up a small number of times. The chain links TRBV6-5 to TRBJ2-1; no definite D call. The CDR3 totals 11 residues. The germline V gene has CDR1 MNHEY and CDR2 SVGAGI. V lost 2 bases and J 12 bases, leaving 8 bases between the germline ends. DNA of the CDR3: TGTGCCAGCAGTTACGGACCGACGCAGTTCTTC. Translating it yields CASSYGPTQFF.

The chain uses TRBV12-3 or TRBV12-4 and TRBJ1-3; a possible D gene is TRBD1 (6 bases). Trimming cost V 5 bases and J 0 bases, with 23 bases left between them. The CDR3 is made up of 19 amino acids. In DNA, the CDR3 is TGTGCCAGCAGTCCCCTACAGGGAATGACGCACCACTCTGGAAACACCATATATTTT. Its translation: CASSPLQGMTHHSGNTIYF.

This clonotype turned up a few times. This chain joins TRBV5-1 and TRBJ1-2; possibly TRBD1 for D (5 bases). Germline loops: CDR1 SGHRS, CDR2 YFSETQ. This CDR3 has 18 amino acids. Between the trimmed V and J ends, which lost 4 bases and 4 bases, there was a span of 26 bases. Here the CDR3 DNA reads TGCGCCAGCAGCCTCATTGTAGGGGACCCGGGGGGAAGCTATGGCTACACCTTC. It is translated as CASSLIVGDPGGSYGYTF. Full variable domain (remainder filled in from reference TRBV5-1 and TRBJ1-2): KAGVTQTPRYLIKTRGQQVTLSCSPISGHRSVSWYQQTPGQGLQFLFEYFSETQRNKGNFPGRFSGRQFSNSRSEMNVSTLELGDSALYLCASSLIVGDPGGSYGYTFGSGTRLTVV.

This clonotype was picked up a small number of times. The J gene is TRBJ2-5, the V gene TRBV20-1; D assignment may be TRBD1 or TRBD2 (5 bases each). From germline, CDR1 is DFQATT and CDR2 SNEGSKA (reference sequence). The CDR3 has 14 residues. The CDR3 region is CSATGQRLQETQYF. Here the CDR3 DNA reads TGCAGCGCAACGGGGCAGCGACTCCAAGAGACCCAGTACTTC.

This chain links TRBV20-1 with TRBJ1-1; 9 positions agree with TRBD1. The germline gives CDR1 DFQATT, CDR2 SNEGSKA (reference sequence). The CDR3 loop spans 15 amino acids. V lost 6 bases, J lost 1 base, and 9 bases stayed unmatched. This CDR3 reads CSADARDRENTEAFF. The CDR3, as DNA: TGCAGTGCCGATGCCCGGGACAGGGAGAACACTGAAGCTTTCTTT.

The chain joins TRBV27 to TRBJ1-6; D remains ambiguous. Germline lookup yields CDR1 MNHEY and CDR2 SMNVEV (reference sequence). V lost 8 bases and J lost 0, with 17 bases in between. This CDR3 comprises 17 residues. CDR3 residues: CASRKRQVNSYNSPLHF. CDR3 bases: TGTGCCAGCCGAAAACGTCAGGTGAACTCCTATAATTCACCCCTCCACTTT.

The genes are TRBV20-1 and TRBJ1-5; perhaps TRBD1 as D (6 bases). The CDR3 contains 16 residues. V was trimmed by 1 base and J by 4 bases, leaving 17 bases between them. Germline values: CDR1 DFQATT, CDR2 SNEGSKA (reference sequence). This CDR3 is CSARGTGLLHNQPQHF. The CDR3 bases are TGCAGTGCTAGAGGAACAGGGCTGCTTCATAATCAGCCCCAGCATTTT.

The chain joins TRBV6-2 or TRBV6-3 to TRBJ2-1; 9 nucleotides match TRBD1. The germline gives CDR1 MNHEY, CDR2 SVGEGT. This CDR3 has 17 residues. V dropped 8 bases and J dropped 4; count of bases not matched to a gene: 15. CDR3: CASLQPRTGTGYNEQFF. CDR3 DNA: TGTGCCAGCCTCCAGCCCCGGACCGGGACAGGGTACAATGAGCAGTTCTTC.

This chain links TRBV2 with TRBJ2-7; maybe TRBD1 (5 bases). The germline V gene has CDR1 SNHLY and CDR2 FYNNEI. This CDR3 contains 19 residues. The V and J ends lost 7 bases and 2 bases respectively, with 30 bases between them. As DNA, the CDR3 is TGTGCCAGCAAGCCTTCCCTCAGCCGAGGTAGTGACAGAGCCTACGAGCAGTACTTC. It yields the protein CASKPSLSRGSDRAYEQYF.